These T cell receptor beta chains were read from a single sample in a study of identical twins. MiXCR was run by TCRdb on the 5' RACE reads, yielding one entry per CDR3 protein. This sample yields 690,000 or so distinct CDR3 sequences, of which over 5% are seen a single time; about 1.8% belongs to the top ten. Sequencing was done on a sample of naive T cells sorted from blood. All receptors come from a man aged 18 to 29 in good health. CDR3s include the opening cysteine and the closing phenylalanine or tryptophan. D genes are given only for firm matches. Not all rows give a size; the values are once, few, many and, for expanded clones, a class.

TRBJ2-5 | TRBV28 | - | many | CASSLRQLRQETQYF | TGTGCCAGCAGTTTAAGACAGTTAAGGCAAGAGACCCAGTACTTC
TRBJ1-1 | TRBV7-9 | TRBD1 | - | CASSGLLRGGSAFF | TGTGCCAGCAGCGGACTTCTCAGGGGGGGGTCGGCTTTCTTT
TRBJ2-2 | TRBV5-1 | TRBD2 | many | CASSSTSGRSTGELFF | TGCGCCAGCAGCTCAACTAGCGGGAGGAGCACCGGGGAGCTGTTTTTT
TRBJ2-1 | TRBV28 | TRBD1 | many | CASSTPGQGNRHEQFF | TGTGCCAGCAGTACCCCGGGACAGGGGAACAGGCATGAGCAGTTCTTC
TRBJ2-3 | TRBV6-5 | - | - | CASSYSSQNPETQYF | TGTGCCAGCAGTTACTCGTCACAAAACCCTGAGACGCAGTATTTT
TRBJ1-2 | TRBV27 | - | - | CASSVTGTNYGYTF | TGTGCCAGCAGCGTTACAGGGACCAACTATGGCTACACCTTC
TRBJ2-5 | TRBV10-3 | TRBD2 | - | CAIRPGLAEQETQYF | TGTGCCATCAGGCCGGGACTAGCGGAACAAGAGACCCAGTACTTC
TRBJ2-2 | TRBV24-1 | - | few | CATSPYPNTGELFF | TGTGCCACCAGCCCCTACCCGAACACCGGGGAGCTGTTTTTT
TRBJ2-1 | TRBV6-2/TRBV6-3 | - | many | CASSLLKAGSRNEQFF | TGTGCCAGCAGTTTACTTAAGGCAGGGTCGCGCAATGAGCAGTTCTTC
TRBJ2-1 | TRBV20-1 | TRBD2 | many | CSAQLLAGAYNEQFF | TGCAGTGCTCAGCTCCTAGCGGGGGCTTACAATGAGCAGTTCTTC
TRBJ2-5 | TRBV14 | TRBD1 | - | CASSHMDRADQETQYF | TGTGCCAGCAGCCATATGGACAGGGCGGATCAGGAGACCCAGTACTTC
TRBJ2-3 | TRBV7-7 | - | few | CASSAQLASTDTQYF | TGTGCCAGCAGCGCCCAACTAGCTAGCACAGATACGCAGTATTTT
TRBJ2-5 | TRBV29-1 | TRBD2 | many | CSVAGRAVGTQYF | TGCAGCGTTGCCGGGAGGGCCGTAGGGACCCAGTACTTC
TRBJ2-5 | TRBV29-1 | - | - | CSVEISSQETQYF | TGCAGCGTTGAAATTAGCAGCCAGGAGACCCAGTACTTC
TRBJ2-1 | TRBV27 | TRBD2 | many | CASLALGGPYNEQFF | TGTGCCAGCTTAGCGCTGGGAGGGCCCTACAATGAGCAGTTCTTC
TRBJ2-2 | TRBV6-1 | TRBD2 | many | CASQLLAGDPGTGELFF | TGTGCCAGCCAGCTGTTAGCGGGAGACCCGGGTACCGGGGAGCTGTTTTTT
TRBJ2-1 | TRBV28 | TRBD2 | many | CASSSRQSGSRDEQFF | TGTGCCAGCAGTTCTAGACAAAGCGGGAGTAGAGATGAGCAGTTCTTC